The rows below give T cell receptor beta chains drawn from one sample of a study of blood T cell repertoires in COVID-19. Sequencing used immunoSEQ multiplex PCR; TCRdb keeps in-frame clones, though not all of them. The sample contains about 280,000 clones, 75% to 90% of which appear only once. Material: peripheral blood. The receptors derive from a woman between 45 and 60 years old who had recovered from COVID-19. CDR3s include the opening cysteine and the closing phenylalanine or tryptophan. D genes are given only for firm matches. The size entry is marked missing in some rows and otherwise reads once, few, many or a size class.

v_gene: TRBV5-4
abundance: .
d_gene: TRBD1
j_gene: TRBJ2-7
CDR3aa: CASSGDSNEQYF
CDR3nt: TGTGCCAGCAGCGGGGACAGTAACGAGCAGTACTTC

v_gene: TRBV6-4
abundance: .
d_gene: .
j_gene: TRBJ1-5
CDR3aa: CASSEGRNQPQHF
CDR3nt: TGTGCCAGCAGTGAGGGCAGGAATCAGCCCCAGCATTTT

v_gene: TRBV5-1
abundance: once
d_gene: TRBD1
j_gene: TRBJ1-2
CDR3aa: CASSFFGQGTNGYTF
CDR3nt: TGCGCCAGCAGCTTTTTCGGACAGGGAACCAATGGCTACACCTTC

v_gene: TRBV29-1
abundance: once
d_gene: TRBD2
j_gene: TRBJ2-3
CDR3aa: CSVGQLAGVTDTQYF
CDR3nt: TGCAGCGTGGGACAACTAGCGGGGGTGACAGATACGCAGTATTTT

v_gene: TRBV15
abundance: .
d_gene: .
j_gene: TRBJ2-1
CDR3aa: CATSRDALGDNEQFF
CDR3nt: TGTGCCACCAGCAGAGACGCTCTAGGGGACAATGAGCAGTTCTTC

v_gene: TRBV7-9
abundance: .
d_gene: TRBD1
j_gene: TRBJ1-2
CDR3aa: CASLGGQGLNYGYTF
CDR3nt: TGTGCCAGCCTAGGGGGACAGGGCCTTAACTATGGCTACACCTTC

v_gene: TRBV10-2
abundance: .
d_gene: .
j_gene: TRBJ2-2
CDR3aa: CASSPDTGELFF
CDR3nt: TGCGCCAGCAGTCCGGACACCGGGGAGCTGTTTTTT

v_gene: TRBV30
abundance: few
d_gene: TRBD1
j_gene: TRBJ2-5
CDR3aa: CARDRVRETQYF
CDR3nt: TGTGCCCGGGACAGGGTTCGGGAGACCCAGTACTTC

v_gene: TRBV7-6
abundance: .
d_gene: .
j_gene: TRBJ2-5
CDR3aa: CASRRRNEGGRETQYF
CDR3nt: TGTGCCAGCAGACGACGCAATGAGGGTGGCAGGGAGACCCAGTACTTC

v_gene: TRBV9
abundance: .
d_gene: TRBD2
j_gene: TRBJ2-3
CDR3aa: CASSPRGGYTDTQYF
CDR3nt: TGTGCCAGCAGCCCCCGGGGGGGGTACACAGATACGCAGTATTTT

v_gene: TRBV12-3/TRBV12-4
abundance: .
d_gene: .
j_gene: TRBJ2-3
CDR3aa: CASSQTAGDTQYF
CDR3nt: TGTGCCAGCAGCCAAACCGCGGGAGATACGCAGTATTTT

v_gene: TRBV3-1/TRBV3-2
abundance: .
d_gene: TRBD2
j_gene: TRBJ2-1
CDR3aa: CASSYGTTSVGEQFF
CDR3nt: TGTGCCAGCAGCTACGGGACTACCTCCGTAGGTGAGCAGTTCTTC

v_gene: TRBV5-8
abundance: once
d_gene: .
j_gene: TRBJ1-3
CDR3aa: CASSFRGGIGNTIYF
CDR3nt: TGTGCCAGCAGCTTCCGAGGGGGTATTGGAAACACCATATATTTT

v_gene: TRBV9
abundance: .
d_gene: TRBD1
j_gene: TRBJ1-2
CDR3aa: CASSVGLDREGGYTF
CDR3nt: TGTGCCAGCAGCGTTGGATTGGACAGGGAGGGAGGCTACACCTTC

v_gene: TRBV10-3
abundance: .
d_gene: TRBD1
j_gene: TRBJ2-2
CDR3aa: CAITGGQGGDTGELFF
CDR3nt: TGTGCCATCACTGGCGGACAGGGCGGGGACACCGGGGAGCTGTTTTTT

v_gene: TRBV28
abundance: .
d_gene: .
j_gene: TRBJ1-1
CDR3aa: CASSSGLILQVPEAFF
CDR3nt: TGTGCCAGCAGTTCCGGACTGATCCTTCAGGTCCCTGAAGCTTTCTTT

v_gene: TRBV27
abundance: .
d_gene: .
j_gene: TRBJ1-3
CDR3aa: CASTDSPGNTIYF
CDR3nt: TGTGCCAGCACCGACAGCCCTGGAAACACCATATATTTT

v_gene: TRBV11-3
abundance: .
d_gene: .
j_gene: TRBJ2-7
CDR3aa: CASSRNDRPYEQYF
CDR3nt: TGTGCCAGCAGCCGTAATGACAGGCCCTACGAGCAGTACTTC

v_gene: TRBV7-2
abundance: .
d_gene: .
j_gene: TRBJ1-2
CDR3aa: CASSPYTGPGGYTF
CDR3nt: TGTGCCAGCAGCCCCTATACAGGGCCAGGGGGCTACACCTTC

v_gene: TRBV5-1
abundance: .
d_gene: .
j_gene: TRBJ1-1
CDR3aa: CASSLSLMNTEAFF
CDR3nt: TGCGCCAGCAGCTTATCCCTAATGAACACTGAAGCTTTCTTT

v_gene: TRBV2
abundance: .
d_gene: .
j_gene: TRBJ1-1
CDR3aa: CASVQAVPSGTEAFF
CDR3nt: TGTGCCAGTGTTCAGGCCGTACCGAGTGGCACTGAAGCTTTCTTT

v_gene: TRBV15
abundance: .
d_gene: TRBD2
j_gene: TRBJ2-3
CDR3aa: CATSRDRGGPIDTQYF
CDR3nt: TGTGCCACCAGCAGAGATCGGGGGGGCCCCATCGATACGCAGTATTTT

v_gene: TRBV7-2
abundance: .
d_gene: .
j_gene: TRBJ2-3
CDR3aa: CASSLFYTDTQYF
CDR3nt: TGTGCCAGCAGCTTGTTTTACACAGATACGCAGTATTTT

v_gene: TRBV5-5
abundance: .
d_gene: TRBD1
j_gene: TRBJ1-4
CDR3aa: CASSLFPGTGGEKLFF
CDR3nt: TGTGCCAGCAGCTTATTCCCCGGGACAGGGGGTGAAAAACTGTTTTTT

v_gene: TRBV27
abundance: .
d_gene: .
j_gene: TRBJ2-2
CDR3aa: CASSHRDRELFF
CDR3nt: TGTGCCAGCAGTCACCGGGACAGGGAGCTGTTTTTT

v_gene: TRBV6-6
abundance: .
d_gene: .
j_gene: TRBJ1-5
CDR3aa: CASSYDRDQPQHF
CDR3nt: TGTGCCAGCAGTTACGACAGAGATCAGCCCCAGCATTTT

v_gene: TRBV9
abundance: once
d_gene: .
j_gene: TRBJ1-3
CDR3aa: CASSVHRDEAGNTIYF
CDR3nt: TGTGCCAGCAGCGTCCACAGGGATGAGGCTGGAAACACCATATATTTT

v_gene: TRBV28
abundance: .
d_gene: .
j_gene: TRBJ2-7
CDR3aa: CASRFTGIEGEQYF
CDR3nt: TGTGCCAGCAGATTCACAGGGATAGAAGGCGAGCAGTACTTC

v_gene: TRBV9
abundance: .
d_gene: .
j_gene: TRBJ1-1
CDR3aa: CASSVSGVMAEAFF
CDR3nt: TGTGCCAGCAGCGTTAGCGGAGTGATGGCTGAAGCTTTCTTT

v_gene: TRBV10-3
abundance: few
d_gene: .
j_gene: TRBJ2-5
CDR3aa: CAISVGETQYF
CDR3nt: TGTGCCATCAGTGTCGGAGAGACCCAGTACTTC

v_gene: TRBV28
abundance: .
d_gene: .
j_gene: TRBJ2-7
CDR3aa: CASSLEGGAPYEQYF
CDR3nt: TGTGCCAGCAGTTTAGAGGGCGGGGCCCCCTACGAGCAGTACTTC

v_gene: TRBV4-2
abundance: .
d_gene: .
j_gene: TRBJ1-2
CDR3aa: CASSQARENYGYTF
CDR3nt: TGTGCCAGCAGCCAAGCCCGGGAGAACTATGGCTACACCTTC

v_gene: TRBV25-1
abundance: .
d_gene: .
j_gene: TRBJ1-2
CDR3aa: CASRNLNYGYTF
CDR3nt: TGTGCCAGTCGAAATCTAAACTATGGCTACACCTTC

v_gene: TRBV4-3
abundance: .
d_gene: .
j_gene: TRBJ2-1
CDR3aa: CASSQGEDTPYNEQFF
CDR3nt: TGCGCCAGCAGCCAGGGGGAGGACACCCCCTACAATGAGCAGTTCTTC

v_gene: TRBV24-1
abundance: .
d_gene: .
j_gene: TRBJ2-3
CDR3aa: CATSSFRETDTQYF
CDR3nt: TGTGCCACCAGCAGTTTCAGGGAAACAGATACGCAGTATTTT

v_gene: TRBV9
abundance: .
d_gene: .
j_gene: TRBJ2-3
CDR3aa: CASSVEEGWFDTQYF
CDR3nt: TGTGCCAGCAGCGTAGAGGAGGGGTGGTTTGATACGCAGTATTTT